Below, 12 T cell receptor beta chains from the same sample are listed, as sequenced in a study of blood T cell repertoires in COVID-19 (dated by TCRdb to 2020 to 2021). Preparation of the library involved the immunoSEQ multiplex PCR assay. TCRdb took this table from immuneACCESS and kept in-frame rearrangements with V and J called. Such tables lack part of the clones; where checked against another copy, unresolved V genes explain under half of the gap, and the rest is unexplained. The sample table contains tens of thousands of clones; only one count was recorded for 81% of them. The top ten clonotypes cover less than 6% of the sample. Specimen: peripheral blood. The source is a man older than 75 with COVID-19, enrolled during active disease.

This chain joins TRBV16 and TRBJ1-3, with 8 bases fitting TRBD1. Losses at the gene ends were 4 bases for V and 7 bases for J; bases not matched to a gene: 3. CDR1 is KGHSY, CDR2 FQNENV, per germline. The CDR3 spans 13 residues. CDR3 loop: CASSPQGANTIYF. CDR3 sequence (DNA): TGTGCCAGCAGCCCGCAGGGGGCGAACACCATATATTTT.

This clone has only one observation. The rearrangement links TRBV27 to TRBJ1-2; 10 bases line up with TRBD1. CDR3 length: 16 residues. Germline CDR1 MNHEY, CDR2 SMNVEV (reference sequence). V lost 5 bases to trimming and J lost 8 bases; unmatched junction nucleotides: 14. CDR3 amino acids: CASSLVPGQGLGGYTF. The CDR3 nucleotides read TGTGCCAGCAGTCTAGTCCCGGGACAGGGGTTGGGAGGCTACACCTTC.

In its sample, this clone was seen a few times. V usage is TRBV9 and J usage is TRBJ1-4, with 11 bases aligning to TRBD1. V shed 1 base and J 7 bases; nucleotides not matched to a gene: 3. This CDR3 comprises 15 residues. Germline values: CDR1 SGDLS, CDR2 YYNGEE. Here the CDR3 reads CASSVTGTGGEKLFF. Here the CDR3 DNA reads TGTGCCAGCAGCGTAACCGGGACAGGGGGTGAAAAACTGTTTTTT.

This clone has a handful of counts. The chain links TRBV7-3 to TRBJ1-1; no firm D call. Trimming pared 1 base from V and 2 bases from J, leaving 5 bases between. This CDR3 region has 13 residues. The germline CDR1 and CDR2 sequences are SGHTA and FQGTGA. CDR3 amino acids: CASSLSANTEAFF. The CDR3 region has the DNA TGTGCCAGCAGCTTAAGCGCCAACACTGAAGCTTTCTTT.

The chain links TRBV28 to TRBJ1-5; D is unresolved. The V end lost 7 bases, the J end lost 1 base, and 14 bases lay between the germline ends. The CDR3 is made up of 15 amino acids. Germline CDR1 MDHEN, CDR2 SYDVKM. The CDR3 region has the DNA TGTGCCAGCAACCCCGCAGGATACAGCAATCAGCCCCAGCATTTT. Translated, it gives CASNPAGYSNQPQHF. Full variable domain (missing parts from reference TRBV28 and TRBJ1-5): DVKVTQSSRYLVKRTGEKVFLECVQDMDHENMFWYRQDPGLGLRLIYFSYDVKMKEKGDIPEGYSVSREKKERFSLILESASTNQTSMYLCASNPAGYSNQPQHFGDGTRLSIL.

V is TRBV5-6 and J is TRBJ1-4, with 10 positions matching TRBD1. The germline CDR1 and CDR2 sequences are SGHDT and YYEEEE. The CDR3 has 14 residues. Trimming at V came to 5 bases and at J to 8 bases, leaving 6 bases not matched to a gene. CDR3 sequence reads: CASRLTGGEEKLFF. The DNA of the CDR3 is TGTGCCAGCAGACTGACAGGGGGCGAAGAAAAACTGTTTTTT.

The chain couples TRBV19 to TRBJ2-7; 11 bases line up with TRBD1. J was trimmed by 5 bases and V by 4 bases; bases with no gene match: 7. Per germline, CDR1 LNHDA and CDR2 SQIVND (reference sequence). The CDR3 extends over 15 amino acids. CDR3 bases: TGTGCCAGTAGTACCCGGACAGGGGGCGTCGACGAGCAGTACTTC. Its translation: CASSTRTGGVDEQYF.

This clone was observed a handful of times. In nucleotides, the CDR3 is TGTGCCAGTAGTATCGGAGCGGGGGGCACAGATACGCAGTATTTT. Its protein product is CASSIGAGGTDTQYF. This chain joins TRBV19 and TRBJ2-3, with 8 bases lining up with TRBD2. There are 15 residues in the CDR3. The V gene end was trimmed by 3 bases and the J gene end by 1 base; junction bases not matched to a gene: 3. Germline assignment: CDR1 LNHDA and CDR2 SQIVND (reference sequence).

V is TRBV3-1 (or the pseudogene TRBV3-2) and J is TRBJ2-1; 9 bases match TRBD2. CDR1 and CDR2 from the germline V gene are LGHDT and YNNKEL (reference sequence). CDR3 length equals 16 residues. V shed 3 bases, J shed 10 bases, and the junction held 13 bases outside the gene matches. The DNA of the CDR3 is TGTGCCAGCAGCCATAAGGCGGGGGGGCGACAGCCCGAGCAGTTCTTC. This codes for CASSHKAGGRQPEQFF.

The V gene is TRBV5-1, the J gene TRBJ2-5; D gene ambiguous. This CDR3 has 16 residues. Germline CDR1 is SGHRS and CDR2 is YFSETQ. The V end lost 0 bases, the J end lost 2 bases, and 14 bases lay between the germline ends. The CDR3, as DNA: TGCGCCAGCAGCTTGGCCCTCATGGCCAGACAAGAGACCCAGTACTTC. Translated: CASSLALMARQETQYF.

The rearrangement links TRBV11-2 to TRBJ2-1; D is unclear. CDR1 and CDR2 (germline): SGHAT, FQNNGV. Deletions cut 1 base from V and 10 bases from J, with 8 bases between. This CDR3 region has 12 residues. CDR3 loop: CASSLGPVEQFF. As DNA, the CDR3 is TGTGCCAGCAGCTTAGGTCCAGTGGAGCAGTTCTTC.

V usage is TRBV5-1 and J usage is TRBJ2-7; no reliable D call. Germline assignment: CDR1 SGHRS and CDR2 YFSETQ. The V and J ends lost 0 bases and 6 bases respectively, with 10 bases between them. The CDR3 consists of 13 residues. The CDR3 is CASSLEMVGEQYF. CDR3 sequence (DNA): TGCGCCAGCAGCTTGGAAATGGTCGGCGAGCAGTACTTC.